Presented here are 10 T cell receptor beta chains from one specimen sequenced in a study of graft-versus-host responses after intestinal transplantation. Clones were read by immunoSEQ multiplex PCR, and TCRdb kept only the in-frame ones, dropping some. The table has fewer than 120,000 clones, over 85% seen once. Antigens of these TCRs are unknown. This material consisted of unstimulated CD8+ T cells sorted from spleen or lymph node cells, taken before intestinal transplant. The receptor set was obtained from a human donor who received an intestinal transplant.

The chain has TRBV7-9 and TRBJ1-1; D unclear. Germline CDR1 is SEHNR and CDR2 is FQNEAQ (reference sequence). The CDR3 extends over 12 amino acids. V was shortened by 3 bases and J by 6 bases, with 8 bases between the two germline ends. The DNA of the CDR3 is TGTGCCAGCAGCTTGGGGTCTTCTGAAGCTTTCTTT. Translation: CASSLGSSEAFF.

The CDR3 spells CASSLSSGIGTEAFF. CDR3 bases: TGTGCCAGCAGTTTATCTTCCGGGATAGGCACTGAAGCTTTCTTT. The chain couples TRBV28 to TRBJ1-1; D not resolved. The CDR3 contains 15 residues. The germline CDR1 and CDR2 sequences are MDHEN and SYDVKM. V lost 1 base to trimming and J lost 4 bases, with 13 bases between them.

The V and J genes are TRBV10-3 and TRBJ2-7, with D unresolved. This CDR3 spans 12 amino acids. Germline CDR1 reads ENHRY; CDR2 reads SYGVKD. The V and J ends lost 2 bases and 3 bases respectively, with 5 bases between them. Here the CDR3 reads CAISEVGYEQYF. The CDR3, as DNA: TGTGCCATCAGTGAGGTGGGCTACGAGCAGTACTTC.

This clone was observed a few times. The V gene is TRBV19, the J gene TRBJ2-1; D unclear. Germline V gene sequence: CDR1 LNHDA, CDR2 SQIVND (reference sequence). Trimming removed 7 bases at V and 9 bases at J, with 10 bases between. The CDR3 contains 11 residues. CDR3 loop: CASTHGPEQFF. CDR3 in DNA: TGTGCCAGTACCCATGGGCCTGAGCAGTTCTTC.

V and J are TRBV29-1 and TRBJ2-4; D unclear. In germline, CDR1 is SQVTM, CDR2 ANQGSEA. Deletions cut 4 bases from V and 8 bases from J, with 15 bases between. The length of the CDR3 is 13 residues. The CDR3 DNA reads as TGCAGCGTTGTCTCGGGTGCGATAGACATTCAGTACTTC. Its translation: CSVVSGAIDIQYF.

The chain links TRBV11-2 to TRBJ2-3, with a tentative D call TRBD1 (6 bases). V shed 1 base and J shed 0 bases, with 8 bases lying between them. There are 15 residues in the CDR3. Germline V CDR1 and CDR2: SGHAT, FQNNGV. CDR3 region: CASSLGQASTDTQYF. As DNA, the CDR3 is TGTGCCAGCAGCTTAGGACAGGCTAGCACAGATACGCAGTATTTT. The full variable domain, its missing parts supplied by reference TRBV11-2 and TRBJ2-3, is EAGVAQSPRYKIIEKRQSVAFWCNPISGHATLYWYQQILGQGPKLLIQFQNNGVVDDSQLPKDRFSAERLKGVDSTLKIQPAKLEDSAVYLCASSLGQASTDTQYFGPGTRLTVL.

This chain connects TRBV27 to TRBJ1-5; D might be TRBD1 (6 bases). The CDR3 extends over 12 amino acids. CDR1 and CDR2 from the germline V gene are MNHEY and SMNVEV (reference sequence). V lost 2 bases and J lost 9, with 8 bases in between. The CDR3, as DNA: TGTGCCAGCAGTTTAATAGGGGGGCCCCAGCATTTT. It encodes CASSLIGGPQHF.

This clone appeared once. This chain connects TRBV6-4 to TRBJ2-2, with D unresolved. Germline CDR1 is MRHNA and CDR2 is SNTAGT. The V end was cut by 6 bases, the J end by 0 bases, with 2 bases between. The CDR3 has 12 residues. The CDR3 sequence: CASSANTGELFF. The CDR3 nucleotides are TGTGCCAGCAGCGCGAACACCGGGGAGCTGTTTTTT.

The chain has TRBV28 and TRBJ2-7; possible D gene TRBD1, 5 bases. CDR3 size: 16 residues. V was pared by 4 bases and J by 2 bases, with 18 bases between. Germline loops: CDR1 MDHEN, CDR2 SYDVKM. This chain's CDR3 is CASSSDSQTVPYEQYF. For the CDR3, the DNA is TGTGCCAGCAGTTCCGACAGCCAAACGGTTCCCTACGAGCAGTACTTC. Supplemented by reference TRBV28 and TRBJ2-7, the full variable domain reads DVKVTQSSRYLVKRTGEKVFLECVQDMDHENMFWYRQDPGLGLRLIYFSYDVKMKEKGDIPEGYSVSREKKERFSLILESASTNQTSMYLCASSSDSQTVPYEQYFGPGTRLTVT.

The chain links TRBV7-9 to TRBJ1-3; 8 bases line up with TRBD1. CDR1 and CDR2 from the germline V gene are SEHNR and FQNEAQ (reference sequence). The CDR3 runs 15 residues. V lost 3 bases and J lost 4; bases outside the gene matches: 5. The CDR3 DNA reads TGTGCCAGCAGCTTGCCAGGGGGCCCGGGAAACACCATATATTTT. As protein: CASSLPGGPGNTIYF.